This paragraph covers one T cell receptor (beta chain) sequence. These data belong to a study of shared T cell receptors in the human thymus. Clones were sequenced by immunoSEQ multiplex PCR, and TCRdb holds only the in-frame ones, with some missing. The sample carries 650,000 to 950,000 clones, approximately 85% recorded once. Germline-derived CDR1 and CDR2 are SEHNR and FQNEAQ (reference sequence). The CDR3 sequence is 17 residues long. V was pared by 4 bases and J by 2 bases, with 8 bases of the junction left unmatched. This sample also appeared in a second study, on human thymus T cells. From that report: Congenital heart defects were the reason for the corrective surgery that the donors, healthy Finnish infants, were having. Obtained as resections during corrective heart surgery, the thymus tissue was then studied. Related research found strongly overlapping thymic repertoires in unrelated individuals.

The sequencing sample was made of thymocytes. The gene calls are TRBV7-9 and TRBJ2-2; 9 nucleotides align to TRBD2. This receptor was obtained from a girl under three years old with a congenital heart defect. CDR3 sequence reads: CASSCSGTSRNTGELFF. CDR3 bases: TGTGCCAGCAGCTGTTCCGGGACTAGCCGAAACACCGGGGAGCTGTTTTTT.